This is a list of T cell receptor beta chains from one sample in a study of T cell responses to AZD1222 COVID-19 vaccine. Clones were sequenced by immunoSEQ multiplex PCR, and TCRdb holds only the in-frame ones, with some missing. The sample includes about 40,000 clones, 88% of them seen just once. The material was peripheral blood, obtained 28 days after the second dose of the MenACWY control vaccine. These receptors originate from an adult who received the MenACWY meningococcal vaccine as a control. Each CDR3 is given with its conserved first and last residue. A D gene is named only where the DNA matches it firmly. A clone size is listed for some rows: how often the clone was seen (once, few, many), or a class if it is expanded.

J gene: TRBJ1-2; clone size: .; CDR3 length: 12; D gene: TRBD1; V gene: TRBV25-1; CDR3 protein: CASRGTAIGYTF; CDR3 DNA: TGTGCCAGCAGAGGGACAGCCATTGGCTACACCTTC
J gene: TRBJ1-1; clone size: .; CDR3 length: 13; D gene: .; V gene: TRBV4-1; CDR3 protein: CASSQDLNTEAFF; CDR3 DNA: TGCGCCAGCAGCCAGGACCTAAACACTGAAGCTTTCTTT
J gene: TRBJ2-3; clone size: .; CDR3 length: 14; D gene: .; V gene: TRBV9; CDR3 protein: CASSVAATSDTQYF; CDR3 DNA: TGTGCCAGCAGCGTAGCAGCGACGTCCGATACGCAGTATTTT
J gene: TRBJ2-3; clone size: .; CDR3 length: 17; D gene: TRBD2; V gene: TRBV5-4; CDR3 protein: CASSPTSGRGDTDTQYF; CDR3 DNA: TGTGCCAGCAGCCCCACTAGCGGGAGAGGGGACACAGATACGCAGTATTTT
J gene: TRBJ2-7; clone size: .; CDR3 length: 15; D gene: TRBD1; V gene: TRBV27; CDR3 protein: CASKLTGQGIHEQYF; CDR3 DNA: TGTGCCAGCAAATTAACGGGACAGGGTATCCACGAGCAGTACTTC
J gene: TRBJ2-7; clone size: few; CDR3 length: 15; D gene: TRBD2; V gene: TRBV7-8; CDR3 protein: CASSLAGDPSYEQYF; CDR3 DNA: TGTGCCAGCAGCCTAGCGGGAGACCCTTCCTACGAGCAGTACTTC
J gene: TRBJ2-5; clone size: .; CDR3 length: 16; D gene: TRBD2; V gene: TRBV10-1; CDR3 protein: CASRHRTSGNRETQYF; CDR3 DNA: TGCGCCAGCAGGCATCGGACTAGCGGGAATCGAGAGACCCAGTACTTC
J gene: TRBJ2-2; clone size: .; CDR3 length: 13; D gene: .; V gene: TRBV5-1; CDR3 protein: CASSLSDTGELFF; CDR3 DNA: TGCGCCAGCAGCTTGAGCGACACCGGGGAGCTGTTTTTT
J gene: TRBJ2-6; clone size: .; CDR3 length: 16; D gene: TRBD1; V gene: TRBV24-1; CDR3 protein: CATSDSRGPGANVLTF; CDR3 DNA: TGTGCCACCAGTGATAGCAGGGGGCCCGGGGCCAACGTCCTGACTTTC
J gene: TRBJ1-2; clone size: .; CDR3 length: 13; D gene: .; V gene: TRBV29-1; CDR3 protein: CSVGAGANYGYTF; CDR3 DNA: TGCAGCGTGGGGGCCGGTGCTAACTATGGCTACACCTTC
J gene: TRBJ2-3; clone size: .; CDR3 length: 13; D gene: .; V gene: TRBV7-3; CDR3 protein: CASSEGPGDTQYF; CDR3 DNA: TGTGCCAGCAGCGAGGGACCGGGAGATACGCAGTATTTT
J gene: TRBJ2-1; clone size: .; CDR3 length: 14; D gene: TRBD1; V gene: TRBV4-2; CDR3 protein: CASGDRDSPNEQFF; CDR3 DNA: TGTGCCAGCGGCGACCGGGACAGCCCCAATGAGCAGTTCTTC
J gene: TRBJ1-5; clone size: .; CDR3 length: 13; D gene: .; V gene: TRBV19; CDR3 protein: CASSSRGNQPQHF; CDR3 DNA: TGTGCCAGTAGTAGTCGGGGCAATCAGCCCCAGCATTTT
J gene: TRBJ2-3; clone size: once; CDR3 length: 18; D gene: TRBD1; V gene: TRBV7-2; CDR3 protein: CASSLGDRKYSGTDTQYF; CDR3 DNA: TGTGCCAGCAGCTTAGGGGACAGGAAATACTCCGGCACAGATACGCAGTATTTT
J gene: TRBJ1-5; clone size: once; CDR3 length: 14; D gene: .; V gene: TRBV27; CDR3 protein: CASSFGTDQGAQHF; CDR3 DNA: TGTGCCAGCAGTTTCGGGACTGACCAAGGGGCCCAGCATTTT
J gene: TRBJ2-1; clone size: .; CDR3 length: 13; D gene: TRBD1; V gene: TRBV19; CDR3 protein: CASSTGQNNEQFF; CDR3 DNA: TGTGCCAGTAGTACGGGACAGAACAATGAGCAGTTCTTC
J gene: TRBJ2-1; clone size: .; CDR3 length: 13; D gene: .; V gene: TRBV2; CDR3 protein: CASRERLGVEQFF; CDR3 DNA: TGTGCCAGCAGGGAAAGACTAGGTGTTGAGCAGTTCTTC
J gene: TRBJ2-1; clone size: .; CDR3 length: 15; D gene: TRBD1; V gene: TRBV5-1; CDR3 protein: CASMHPGQGAGEQFF; CDR3 DNA: TGCGCCAGCATGCACCCCGGACAGGGGGCAGGTGAGCAGTTCTTC
J gene: TRBJ2-1; clone size: .; CDR3 length: 13; D gene: .; V gene: TRBV4-1; CDR3 protein: CASSQDFFNEQFF; CDR3 DNA: TGCGCCAGCAGCCAAGACTTCTTCAATGAGCAGTTCTTC
J gene: TRBJ2-3; clone size: .; CDR3 length: 16; D gene: TRBD2; V gene: TRBV19; CDR3 protein: CATRTSGTTETDTQYF; CDR3 DNA: TGTGCCACAAGGACTAGCGGGACCACGGAGACAGATACGCAGTATTTT
J gene: TRBJ2-7; clone size: .; CDR3 length: 15; D gene: .; V gene: TRBV29-1; CDR3 protein: CSVEKGDATPYEQYF; CDR3 DNA: TGCAGCGTTGAAAAGGGGGACGCCACCCCCTACGAGCAGTACTTC
J gene: TRBJ1-2; clone size: .; CDR3 length: 14; D gene: .; V gene: TRBV27; CDR3 protein: CASSRLRSDYGYTF; CDR3 DNA: TGTGCCAGCAGTCGGCTCAGGTCGGACTATGGCTACACCTTC
J gene: TRBJ2-2; clone size: .; CDR3 length: 18; D gene: TRBD2; V gene: TRBV18; CDR3 protein: CASSPGTSGRVLPGELFF; CDR3 DNA: TGTGCCAGCTCACCCGGGACTAGCGGGAGAGTCCTCCCCGGGGAGCTGTTTTTT
J gene: TRBJ1-2; clone size: .; CDR3 length: 15; D gene: .; V gene: TRBV5-1; CDR3 protein: CASSLRGPSNYGYTF; CDR3 DNA: TGCGCCAGCAGCTTGCGGGGGCCAAGTAACTATGGCTACACCTTC
J gene: TRBJ2-2; clone size: .; CDR3 length: 11; D gene: .; V gene: TRBV25-1; CDR3 protein: CASKWGDGLFF; CDR3 DNA: TGTGCCAGCAAATGGGGGGATGGGCTGTTTTTT
J gene: TRBJ2-1; clone size: .; CDR3 length: 15; D gene: .; V gene: TRBV7-3; CDR3 protein: CASSPQRSSYNEQFF; CDR3 DNA: TGTGCCAGCAGCCCACAGCGAAGCTCCTACAATGAGCAGTTCTTC
J gene: TRBJ2-3; clone size: .; CDR3 length: 14; D gene: .; V gene: TRBV25-1; CDR3 protein: CASSQPGTQNTQYF; CDR3 DNA: TGTGCCAGCAGCCAACCGGGGACCCAAAATACGCAGTATTTT
J gene: TRBJ2-3; clone size: .; CDR3 length: 14; D gene: .; V gene: TRBV13; CDR3 protein: CASSLGGSTDTQYF; CDR3 DNA: TGTGCCAGCAGCTTAGGCGGTAGCACAGATACGCAGTATTTT
J gene: TRBJ2-1; clone size: .; CDR3 length: 14; D gene: TRBD2; V gene: TRBV7-3; CDR3 protein: CASSPGGGYNEQFF; CDR3 DNA: TGTGCCAGCAGCCCGGGGGGAGGCTACAATGAGCAGTTCTTC
J gene: TRBJ2-7; clone size: .; CDR3 length: 11; D gene: TRBD2; V gene: TRBV29-1; CDR3 protein: CSVETTGGAYF; CDR3 DNA: TGCAGCGTTGAGACGACGGGAGGCGCGTACTTC
J gene: TRBJ2-2; clone size: .; CDR3 length: 16; D gene: TRBD1; V gene: TRBV7-8; CDR3 protein: CASRKLGQGVTGELFF; CDR3 DNA: TGTGCCAGCAGAAAACTCGGACAGGGAGTCACCGGGGAGCTGTTTTTT
J gene: TRBJ2-4; clone size: .; CDR3 length: 12; D gene: .; V gene: TRBV30; CDR3 protein: CAWSVDGNIQYF; CDR3 DNA: TGTGCCTGGAGTGTAGATGGAAACATTCAGTACTTC
J gene: TRBJ1-1; clone size: .; CDR3 length: 12; D gene: .; V gene: TRBV2; CDR3 protein: CASNDGDTEAFF; CDR3 DNA: TGTGCCAGCAATGACGGGGACACTGAAGCTTTCTTT
J gene: TRBJ2-5; clone size: .; CDR3 length: 11; D gene: .; V gene: TRBV7-2; CDR3 protein: CASSLWETQYF; CDR3 DNA: TGTGCCAGCAGCTTGTGGGAGACCCAGTACTTC
J gene: TRBJ2-1; clone size: .; CDR3 length: 13; D gene: TRBD1; V gene: TRBV5-4; CDR3 protein: CASSWDREDEQFF; CDR3 DNA: TGTGCCAGCAGCTGGGACAGGGAGGATGAGCAGTTCTTC
J gene: TRBJ2-4; clone size: .; CDR3 length: 15; D gene: TRBD1; V gene: TRBV25-1; CDR3 protein: CASSEGTGTKNIQYF; CDR3 DNA: TGTGCCAGCAGTGAAGGGACAGGGACCAAAAACATTCAGTACTTC
J gene: TRBJ2-2; clone size: .; CDR3 length: 14; D gene: .; V gene: TRBV28; CDR3 protein: CASSLLASTGELFF; CDR3 DNA: TGTGCCAGCAGTTTATTGGCGTCCACCGGGGAGCTGTTTTTT
J gene: TRBJ1-2; clone size: .; CDR3 length: 16; D gene: .; V gene: TRBV28; CDR3 protein: CASSPTTDGGLGGYTF; CDR3 DNA: TGTGCCAGCAGCCCCACTACCGACGGTGGCCTCGGGGGCTACACCTTC
J gene: TRBJ2-1; clone size: .; CDR3 length: 20; D gene: .; V gene: TRBV7-3; CDR3 protein: CASSLQDVEAAEQNYNEQFF; CDR3 DNA: TGTGCCAGCAGCCTCCAGGACGTTGAAGCAGCGGAGCAGAACTACAATGAGCAGTTCTTC
J gene: TRBJ2-3; clone size: .; CDR3 length: 11; D gene: .; V gene: TRBV6-6; CDR3 protein: CASRTTDTQYF; CDR3 DNA: TGTGCCAGCAGGACCACAGATACGCAGTATTTT
J gene: TRBJ2-1; clone size: .; CDR3 length: 13; D gene: TRBD2; V gene: TRBV19; CDR3 protein: CASSLRSGNEQFF; CDR3 DNA: TGTGCCAGTAGTTTACGTAGCGGGAATGAGCAGTTCTTC
J gene: TRBJ2-7; clone size: once; CDR3 length: 14; D gene: TRBD2; V gene: TRBV6-5; CDR3 protein: CASSLGLAGYEQYF; CDR3 DNA: TGTGCCAGCAGCCTGGGACTAGCGGGCTACGAGCAGTACTTC
J gene: TRBJ2-1; clone size: once; CDR3 length: 16; D gene: .; V gene: TRBV28; CDR3 protein: CASSYLLALLRDEQFF; CDR3 DNA: TGTGCCAGCAGTTACTTACTAGCACTATTACGGGATGAGCAGTTCTTC
J gene: TRBJ2-1; clone size: .; CDR3 length: 16; D gene: TRBD2; V gene: TRBV27; CDR3 protein: CASSDTGTSAYNEQFF; CDR3 DNA: TGTGCCAGCAGTGACACCGGGACTAGCGCATACAATGAGCAGTTCTTC
J gene: TRBJ2-5; clone size: few; CDR3 length: 12; D gene: .; V gene: TRBV2; CDR3 protein: CASSFNQETQYF; CDR3 DNA: TGTGCCAGCAGCTTCAACCAAGAGACCCAGTACTTC
J gene: TRBJ2-2; clone size: few; CDR3 length: 14; D gene: .; V gene: TRBV29-1; CDR3 protein: CSVEVAVGAGELFF; CDR3 DNA: TGCAGCGTTGAGGTCGCCGTGGGGGCGGGGGAGCTGTTTTTT
J gene: TRBJ2-4; clone size: .; CDR3 length: 15; D gene: .; V gene: TRBV5-4; CDR3 protein: CASSLGGGGRNIQYF; CDR3 DNA: TGTGCCAGCAGCTTGGGGGGAGGGGGAAGAAACATTCAGTACTTC
J gene: TRBJ1-1; clone size: .; CDR3 length: 11; D gene: .; V gene: TRBV20-1; CDR3 protein: CSVTQGSGAFF; CDR3 DNA: TGCAGTGTTACCCAGGGCTCTGGAGCTTTCTTT
J gene: TRBJ2-1; clone size: .; CDR3 length: 15; D gene: TRBD2; V gene: TRBV5-4; CDR3 protein: CASSLHYLAGNEQFF; CDR3 DNA: TGTGCCAGCAGCTTGCACTACCTAGCGGGCAATGAGCAGTTCTTC
J gene: TRBJ2-5; clone size: .; CDR3 length: 13; D gene: .; V gene: TRBV28; CDR3 protein: CASSWGIWETQYF; CDR3 DNA: TGTGCCAGCAGTTGGGGAATTTGGGAGACCCAGTACTTC
J gene: TRBJ1-2; clone size: .; CDR3 length: 13; D gene: .; V gene: TRBV5-1; CDR3 protein: CASSFTVGYGYTF; CDR3 DNA: TGCGCCAGCAGCTTTACCGTCGGCTATGGCTACACCTTC